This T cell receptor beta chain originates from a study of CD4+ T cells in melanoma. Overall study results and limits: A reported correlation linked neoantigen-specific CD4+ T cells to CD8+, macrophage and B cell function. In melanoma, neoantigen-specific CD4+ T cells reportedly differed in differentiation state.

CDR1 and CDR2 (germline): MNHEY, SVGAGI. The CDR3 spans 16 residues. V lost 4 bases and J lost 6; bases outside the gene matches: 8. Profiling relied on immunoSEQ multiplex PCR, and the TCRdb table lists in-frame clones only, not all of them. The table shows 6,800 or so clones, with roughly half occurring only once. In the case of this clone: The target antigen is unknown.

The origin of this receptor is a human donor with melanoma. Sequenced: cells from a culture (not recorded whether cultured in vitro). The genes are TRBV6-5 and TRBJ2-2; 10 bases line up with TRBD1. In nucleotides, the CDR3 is TGTGCCAGCAGTTCGCTCGACAGGGGGCCTGCCGGGGAGCTGTTTTTT. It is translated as CASSSLDRGPAGELFF.